A selection of T cell receptor beta chains follows, all from one sample in a study of OX40 agonist ivuxolimab in advanced cancers. This table comes from immunoSEQ multiplex PCR, and its TCRdb copy is limited to in-frame clones, with some not included. This sample has 65,000 to 95,000 clones, with 80% to 90% found just once. Sequenced here: CD4+ or CD8+ T cells sorted from blood, sampled in a trial of the OX40 agonist ivuxolimab. These TCRs come from an adult with an advanced solid tumor such as melanoma, head and neck, liver or kidney cancer. The CDR3 runs from the conserved cysteine through the conserved F or W. The order of the fields is J gene, D gene, clone size, V gene, CDR3 protein, CDR3 DNA. D genes are given only for firm matches. The size entry is marked missing in some rows and otherwise reads once, few, many or a size class.

j_call: TRBJ2-7; d_call: TRBD2; clone_size: NA; v_call: TRBV27; cdr3_aa: CASRRTSGLSYEQYF; cdr3_nt: TGTGCCAGCAGAAGAACTAGCGGACTATCCTACGAGCAGTACTTC
j_call: TRBJ2-1; d_call: NA; clone_size: NA; v_call: TRBV29-1; cdr3_aa: CSVEQVNEQFF; cdr3_nt: TGCAGCGTTGAACAGGTTAATGAGCAGTTCTTC
j_call: TRBJ1-1; d_call: NA; clone_size: NA; v_call: TRBV7-2; cdr3_aa: CASSFGFGGRNTEAFF; cdr3_nt: TGTGCCAGCAGCTTCGGGTTTGGGGGTAGGAACACTGAAGCTTTCTTT
j_call: TRBJ2-7; d_call: TRBD2; clone_size: NA; v_call: TRBV15; cdr3_aa: CATSRRTSGSSYEQYF; cdr3_nt: TGTGCCACCAGCAGGCGGACTAGCGGTAGCTCCTACGAGCAGTACTTC
j_call: TRBJ1-2; d_call: NA; clone_size: NA; v_call: TRBV7-8; cdr3_aa: CASSLSTDNYGYTF; cdr3_nt: TGTGCCAGCAGCTTAAGCACAGATAACTATGGCTACACCTTC
j_call: TRBJ2-6; d_call: TRBD1; clone_size: NA; v_call: TRBV5-1; cdr3_aa: CASSAPGGTGANVLTF; cdr3_nt: TGCGCCAGCAGCGCGCCAGGGGGCACTGGGGCCAACGTCCTGACTTTC
j_call: TRBJ2-5; d_call: TRBD1; clone_size: NA; v_call: TRBV5-4; cdr3_aa: CASSLGPGTEETQYF; cdr3_nt: TGTGCCAGCAGCTTGGGTCCCGGGACAGAAGAGACCCAGTACTTC
j_call: TRBJ2-3; d_call: NA; clone_size: NA; v_call: TRBV20-1; cdr3_aa: CSARPDTQYF; cdr3_nt: TGCAGTGCTAGGCCGGATACGCAGTATTTT
j_call: TRBJ1-2; d_call: TRBD1; clone_size: few; v_call: TRBV7-9; cdr3_aa: CASKLPGTGNGYTF; cdr3_nt: TGTGCCAGCAAGCTACCTGGGACAGGGAATGGCTACACCTTC
j_call: TRBJ2-3; d_call: NA; clone_size: NA; v_call: TRBV7-2; cdr3_aa: CASSSAADTQYF; cdr3_nt: TGTGCCAGCAGCTCCGCGGCAGATACGCAGTATTTT
j_call: TRBJ1-1; d_call: TRBD1; clone_size: NA; v_call: TRBV15; cdr3_aa: CATAGGLTEAFF; cdr3_nt: TGTGCCACCGCAGGGGGCCTCACTGAAGCTTTCTTT
j_call: TRBJ2-7; d_call: TRBD1; clone_size: NA; v_call: TRBV28; cdr3_aa: CASSSTGGPYEQYF; cdr3_nt: TGTGCCAGCAGTTCGACAGGGGGACCCTACGAGCAGTACTTC
j_call: TRBJ2-7; d_call: TRBD2; clone_size: NA; v_call: TRBV7-2; cdr3_aa: CASSLGGGDDEQYF; cdr3_nt: TGTGCCAGCAGCTTAGGGGGAGGGGACGACGAGCAGTACTTC
j_call: TRBJ1-4; d_call: NA; clone_size: NA; v_call: TRBV7-2; cdr3_aa: CASSLVNEKLFF; cdr3_nt: TGTGCCAGCAGCTTGGTCAATGAAAAACTGTTTTTT
j_call: TRBJ2-3; d_call: TRBD2; clone_size: NA; v_call: TRBV28; cdr3_aa: CASLGTSRLGTQYF; cdr3_nt: TGTGCCAGCCTCGGGACTAGCCGCCTAGGTACGCAGTATTTT
j_call: TRBJ2-2; d_call: TRBD2; clone_size: once; v_call: TRBV28; cdr3_aa: CASSTSGRKSGELFF; cdr3_nt: TGTGCCAGCAGTACTAGCGGGAGAAAGTCCGGGGAGCTGTTTTTT
j_call: TRBJ1-3; d_call: NA; clone_size: NA; v_call: TRBV11-2; cdr3_aa: CASSLGGRGTGNTIYF; cdr3_nt: TGTGCCAGCAGCTTAGGAGGGAGGGGCACGGGAAACACCATATATTTT
j_call: TRBJ2-7; d_call: NA; clone_size: NA; v_call: TRBV7-9; cdr3_aa: CASSPYGVGSYEQYF; cdr3_nt: TGTGCCAGCAGCCCCTATGGGGTTGGTTCTTACGAGCAGTACTTC
j_call: TRBJ2-1; d_call: NA; clone_size: NA; v_call: TRBV7-9; cdr3_aa: CASSPSSAPPGFF; cdr3_nt: TGTGCCAGCAGCCCATCTAGCGCGCCCCCAGGGTTCTTC
j_call: TRBJ2-7; d_call: NA; clone_size: few; v_call: TRBV7-6; cdr3_aa: CASSLGEPYEQYF; cdr3_nt: TGTGCCAGCAGCTTGGGGGAACCCTACGAGCAGTACTTC
j_call: TRBJ2-5; d_call: NA; clone_size: once; v_call: TRBV29-1; cdr3_aa: CSVEDNSPETQYF; cdr3_nt: TGCAGCGTTGAAGACAACAGCCCGGAGACCCAGTACTTC
j_call: TRBJ2-2; d_call: NA; clone_size: NA; v_call: TRBV28; cdr3_aa: CASSPGTANTGELFF; cdr3_nt: TGTGCCAGCAGTCCTGGGACGGCGAACACCGGGGAGCTGTTTTTT
j_call: TRBJ1-2; d_call: NA; clone_size: few; v_call: TRBV7-9; cdr3_aa: CASSLFSGDYGYTF; cdr3_nt: TGTGCCAGCAGCTTGTTCTCCGGCGACTATGGCTACACCTTC
j_call: TRBJ2-6; d_call: NA; clone_size: NA; v_call: TRBV7-9; cdr3_aa: CASSLAGRAGANVLTF; cdr3_nt: TGTGCCAGCAGCTTAGCGGGCAGGGCTGGGGCCAACGTCCTGACTTTC
j_call: TRBJ2-3; d_call: TRBD2; clone_size: NA; v_call: TRBV9; cdr3_aa: CASSVSGRDTDTQYF; cdr3_nt: TGTGCCAGCAGCGTTAGCGGGAGGGACACAGATACGCAGTATTTT
j_call: TRBJ2-3; d_call: NA; clone_size: NA; v_call: TRBV28; cdr3_aa: CASNAPRLRGDTQYF; cdr3_nt: TGTGCCAGCAATGCCCCTAGACTGCGGGGAGATACGCAGTATTTT
j_call: TRBJ1-3; d_call: NA; clone_size: NA; v_call: TRBV6-5; cdr3_aa: CASRGFLSGNTIYF; cdr3_nt: TGTGCCAGCAGAGGGTTTCTCTCTGGAAACACCATATATTTT
j_call: TRBJ2-5; d_call: NA; clone_size: NA; v_call: TRBV7-9; cdr3_aa: CASSFNLGETQYF; cdr3_nt: TGTGCCAGCAGCTTCAACCTGGGGGAGACCCAGTACTTC
j_call: TRBJ2-3; d_call: NA; clone_size: NA; v_call: TRBV7-9; cdr3_aa: CASSSSGVAQYF; cdr3_nt: TGTGCCAGCAGCTCCTCGGGGGTAGCGCAGTATTTT
j_call: TRBJ2-7; d_call: TRBD1; clone_size: NA; v_call: TRBV30; cdr3_aa: CAWRRDRANYEQYF; cdr3_nt: TGTGCCTGGAGGAGGGACAGGGCCAACTACGAGCAGTACTTC
j_call: TRBJ2-5; d_call: NA; clone_size: NA; v_call: TRBV29-1; cdr3_aa: CSVYDPRKEDF; cdr3_nt: TGCAGCGTCTACGACCCCAGGAAGGAGGACTTC
j_call: TRBJ2-1; d_call: NA; clone_size: NA; v_call: TRBV29-1; cdr3_aa: CSVDHLSLSSYNEQFF; cdr3_nt: TGCAGCGTTGATCACCTATCTCTGAGCTCCTACAATGAGCAGTTCTTC
j_call: TRBJ2-4; d_call: TRBD1; clone_size: NA; v_call: TRBV19; cdr3_aa: CASSHIGTGGSKNIQYF; cdr3_nt: TGTGCCAGTAGCCATATTGGGACAGGGGGTTCCAAAAACATTCAGTACTTC
j_call: TRBJ2-7; d_call: NA; clone_size: NA; v_call: TRBV11-3; cdr3_aa: CASSLGRTEPKEQYF; cdr3_nt: TGTGCCAGCAGCTTAGGGCGGACAGAACCGAAGGAGCAGTACTTC
j_call: TRBJ2-7; d_call: TRBD1; clone_size: once; v_call: TRBV29-1; cdr3_aa: CSVPRDGGQAEQYF; cdr3_nt: TGCAGCGTCCCCAGGGATGGGGGACAGGCAGAGCAGTACTTC
j_call: TRBJ1-1; d_call: NA; clone_size: NA; v_call: TRBV5-4; cdr3_aa: CASSLRQLNTEAFF; cdr3_nt: TGTGCCAGCAGCTTAAGACAGCTGAACACTGAAGCTTTCTTT
j_call: TRBJ1-2; d_call: TRBD1; clone_size: NA; v_call: TRBV29-1; cdr3_aa: CSVGGQPANYGYTF; cdr3_nt: TGCAGCGTTGGGGGACAGCCCGCTAACTATGGCTACACCTTC
j_call: TRBJ2-1; d_call: NA; clone_size: NA; v_call: TRBV7-3; cdr3_aa: CASSVSRGGNEQFF; cdr3_nt: TGTGCCAGCAGTGTCTCTAGAGGGGGCAATGAGCAGTTCTTC
j_call: TRBJ2-3; d_call: NA; clone_size: NA; v_call: TRBV19; cdr3_aa: CASSPGFTTDTQYF; cdr3_nt: TGTGCCAGTAGTCCCGGGTTTACCACAGATACGCAGTATTTT
j_call: TRBJ1-3; d_call: NA; clone_size: once; v_call: TRBV7-9; cdr3_aa: CASSPGSSGNTIYF; cdr3_nt: TGTGCCAGCAGCCCCGGGAGCTCTGGAAACACCATATATTTT
j_call: TRBJ2-3; d_call: NA; clone_size: NA; v_call: TRBV7-9; cdr3_aa: CASSFDGPGTQYF; cdr3_nt: TGTGCCAGCAGCTTCGATGGGCCCGGTACGCAGTATTTT
j_call: TRBJ2-7; d_call: NA; clone_size: NA; v_call: TRBV6-6; cdr3_aa: CASINTYSYEQYF; cdr3_nt: TGTGCCAGCATCAACACCTATTCCTACGAGCAGTACTTC
j_call: TRBJ2-7; d_call: TRBD1; clone_size: NA; v_call: TRBV18; cdr3_aa: CASSPGTGANYEQYF; cdr3_nt: TGTGCCAGCTCACCTGGGACAGGGGCTAACTACGAGCAGTACTTC
j_call: TRBJ1-3; d_call: NA; clone_size: NA; v_call: TRBV6-6; cdr3_aa: CASSSKAGQENTIYF; cdr3_nt: TGTGCCAGCAGTTCGAAAGCGGGACAAGAAAACACCATATATTTT
j_call: TRBJ2-1; d_call: TRBD2; clone_size: NA; v_call: TRBV9; cdr3_aa: CASSPREAPYNEQFF; cdr3_nt: TGTGCCAGCAGCCCGCGGGAGGCTCCCTACAATGAGCAGTTCTTC
j_call: TRBJ1-3; d_call: NA; clone_size: few; v_call: TRBV7-2; cdr3_aa: CASSLESGYGNTIYF; cdr3_nt: TGTGCCAGCAGCTTAGAGTCTGGGTACGGAAACACCATATATTTT
j_call: TRBJ1-2; d_call: TRBD1; clone_size: NA; v_call: TRBV13; cdr3_aa: CASSPGAGGTGYTF; cdr3_nt: TGTGCCAGCAGCCCCGGCGCAGGGGGAACCGGCTACACCTTC
j_call: TRBJ2-5; d_call: NA; clone_size: NA; v_call: TRBV15; cdr3_aa: CATSRDRLDGETQYF; cdr3_nt: TGTGCCACCAGCAGAGATCGTCTAGATGGTGAGACCCAGTACTTC
j_call: TRBJ1-1; d_call: NA; clone_size: once; v_call: TRBV9; cdr3_aa: CASSVATGRGNTEAFF; cdr3_nt: TGTGCCAGCAGCGTAGCTACAGGGCGCGGGAACACTGAAGCTTTCTTT
j_call: TRBJ2-1; d_call: NA; clone_size: NA; v_call: TRBV6-6; cdr3_aa: CASNSLLDYNEQFF; cdr3_nt: TGTGCCAGCAACAGTTTGTTAGACTACAATGAGCAGTTCTTC
j_call: TRBJ1-2; d_call: TRBD1; clone_size: NA; v_call: TRBV4-1; cdr3_aa: CASSQEPSRGTGYTF; cdr3_nt: TGCGCCAGCAGCCAAGAACCTTCCAGGGGGACCGGCTACACCTTC
j_call: TRBJ2-7; d_call: NA; clone_size: NA; v_call: TRBV6-4; cdr3_aa: CASPIRPYEQYF; cdr3_nt: TGTGCCAGCCCCATCCGACCCTACGAGCAGTACTTC
j_call: TRBJ2-5; d_call: NA; clone_size: NA; v_call: TRBV5-1; cdr3_aa: CASSSAGVQETQYF; cdr3_nt: TGCGCCAGCAGCTCGGCAGGGGTACAAGAGACCCAGTACTTC
j_call: TRBJ2-1; d_call: NA; clone_size: few; v_call: TRBV30; cdr3_aa: CAWNWLAMDEQFF; cdr3_nt: TGTGCCTGGAATTGGCTAGCGATGGATGAGCAGTTCTTC
j_call: TRBJ1-3; d_call: NA; clone_size: NA; v_call: TRBV5-1; cdr3_aa: CASSLSQGRNTIYF; cdr3_nt: TGCGCCAGCAGCTTGTCGCAGGGTCGAAACACCATATATTTT
j_call: TRBJ1-3; d_call: TRBD1; clone_size: NA; v_call: TRBV7-9; cdr3_aa: CASSPPWTGERGNTIYF; cdr3_nt: TGTGCCAGCAGCCCTCCCTGGACAGGGGAAAGGGGAAACACCATATATTTT
j_call: TRBJ1-4; d_call: TRBD1; clone_size: NA; v_call: TRBV7-9; cdr3_aa: CASSWGQGNEKLFF; cdr3_nt: TGTGCCAGCAGCTGGGGACAGGGAAATGAAAAACTGTTTTTT
j_call: TRBJ1-6; d_call: NA; clone_size: once; v_call: TRBV5-1; cdr3_aa: CASSLAGLSSYNSPLHF; cdr3_nt: TGCGCCAGCAGCTTGGCGGGGCTAAGCTCCTATAATTCACCCCTCCACTTT
j_call: TRBJ2-2; d_call: TRBD2; clone_size: NA; v_call: TRBV4-3; cdr3_aa: CASSQDWTSGRSGELFF; cdr3_nt: TGCGCCAGCAGCCAAGATTGGACTAGCGGGAGGTCCGGGGAGCTGTTTTTT